Below, 10 T cell receptor beta chains from the same sample are listed, as sequenced in a study of T cell responses to AZD1222 COVID-19 vaccine. Clones were sequenced by immunoSEQ multiplex PCR, and TCRdb holds only the in-frame ones, with some missing. The table shows about 140,000 clones, with about nine tenths occurring only once. The sample here was peripheral blood, taken on day 0 of AZD1222 vaccination. These receptors came from an adult in good health.

The chain carries TRBV27 and TRBJ2-1; perhaps TRBD2 as D (6 bases). The CDR3 is made up of 14 amino acids. Germline CDR1 is MNHEY and CDR2 is SMNVEV (reference sequence). Trimming removed 6 bases from V and 3 bases from J, with 12 bases in between. The CDR3 protein is CASRGLADYNEQFF. In DNA form, the CDR3 reads TGTGCCAGCAGAGGTTTAGCGGACTACAATGAGCAGTTCTTC.

V is TRBV4-1 and J is TRBJ2-1; D gene ambiguous. The CDR3 is 13 amino acids. V was shortened by 5 bases and J by 8 bases, with 13 bases between the two germline ends. Per the germline V gene, CDR1 is MGHRA and CDR2 is YSYEKL. In DNA form, the CDR3 reads TGCGCCAGCAGCACTCGGAGCCCCCATGAGCAGTTCTTC. Translated, it gives CASSTRSPHEQFF.

The CDR3 loop is CASSLGTGAGNTIYF. Here the CDR3 DNA reads TGTGCCAGCAGTCTCGGGACAGGGGCAGGGAACACCATATATTTT. This chain joins TRBV27 and TRBJ1-3; 10 bases fit TRBD1. Germline lookup yields CDR1 MNHEY and CDR2 SMNVEV (reference sequence). The CDR3 sequence is 15 residues long. V lost 5 bases and J lost 7; bases outside the gene matches: 8.

J is TRBJ1-2 and V is TRBV19; D may be TRBD1 (5 bases). Germline V gives CDR1 LNHDA, CDR2 SQIVND (reference sequence). The germline V and J ends were trimmed by 4 bases and 8 bases, with 17 bases remaining between them. CDR3 length: 14 residues. In DNA form, the CDR3 reads TGTGCCAGTAGTAAAACCGGGGCTAACAGCGGCTACACCTTC. It encodes CASSKTGANSGYTF.

This clone was observed a single time. Written as DNA, the CDR3 is TGTGCCAGCAGCTTTCAGCGGGAGGGCCTGGAGCAGTACTTC. This gives the protein CASSFQREGLEQYF. The chain is built from TRBV11-2 and TRBJ2-7, with TRBD2 matching over 10 bases. The CDR3 loop spans 14 amino acids. Trimming at V came to 3 bases and at J to 7 bases, leaving 6 bases not matched to a gene. Germline values: CDR1 SGHAT, CDR2 FQNNGV. The full variable domain, in which reference TRBV11-2 and TRBJ2-7 provide the parts outside the CDR3, is EAGVAQSPRYKIIEKRQSVAFWCNPISGHATLYWYQQILGQGPKLLIQFQNNGVVDDSQLPKDRFSAERLKGVDSTLKIQPAKLEDSAVYLCASSFQREGLEQYFGPGTRLTVT.

The V and J genes are TRBV13 and TRBJ1-6; 7 nucleotides agree with TRBD1. Germline V gene sequence: CDR1 PRHDT, CDR2 FYEKMQ (reference sequence). The CDR3 contains 16 residues. V dropped 5 bases and J dropped 4; count of bases not matched to a gene: 8. The CDR3, as DNA: TGTGCCAGCAGCACTCGGACAGGAAAATATAATTCACCCCTCCACTTT. Translation gives CASSTRTGKYNSPLHF.

This chain connects TRBV14 to TRBJ2-1; perhaps TRBD1 as D (5 bases). This CDR3 contains 13 residues. Between the trimmed V and J ends, which lost 1 base and 9 bases, there was a span of 10 bases. Germline CDR1 and CDR2: SGHDN and FVKESK. This CDR3 reads CASSQVWGGEQFF. The CDR3 DNA is TGTGCCAGCAGCCAAGTTTGGGGCGGTGAGCAGTTCTTC.

The CDR3 region has the DNA TGTGCCAGCAGCTGGCAGGGTGAGACCCAGTACTTC. This encodes CASSWQGETQYF. The V and J genes are TRBV7-9 and TRBJ2-5; weak D call: TRBD1 (5 bases). The germline V gene has CDR1 SEHNR and CDR2 FQNEAQ (reference sequence). The CDR3 is made up of 12 amino acids. V was shortened by 4 bases and J by 5 bases, with 8 bases between the two germline ends.

This clone was seen a single time. The V and J genes are TRBV9 and TRBJ1-6, with TRBD1 identical over 10 bases. The germline V gene has CDR1 SGDLS and CDR2 YYNGEE. Losses at the gene ends were 4 bases for V and 1 base for J; bases not matched to a gene: 8. The CDR3 length is 18 residues. The CDR3 nucleotides read TGTGCCAGCAGCTCCGGGACAGGGGTGAGGTCCTATAATTCACCCCTCCACTTT. Encoded protein: CASSSGTGVRSYNSPLHF.

The J gene is TRBJ1-6, the V gene TRBV7-2, with a tentative D call TRBD1 (5 bases). The CDR3 consists of 17 residues. Trimming stripped 1 base from V and 9 bases from J, with 19 bases between. Germline lookup yields CDR1 SGHTA and CDR2 FQGNSA. The CDR3 DNA reads as TGTGCCAGCAGCTTAGAGGTAGCGGGACGCCTGGGTTCACCCCTCCACTTT. Amino acid sequence: CASSLEVAGRLGSPLHF.